This T cell receptor (beta chain) came from a study of graft-versus-host responses after intestinal transplantation. Study context: Multivisceral, liver-intestinal, or isolated intestinal grafts were transplanted into recipients. Anti-thymocyte globulin induction, then tacrolimus and steroids for approximately 3 years, went to all recipients.

As for this clone: The target antigen is unknown.

Measured with immunoSEQ multiplex PCR; TCRdb has only the in-frame clones, and not every one. The profile shows roughly 50,000 clones, around 90% of them singletons. Study-wide results and caveats: Peak GvH clone levels in circulation were associated with early post-transplant HvG declines.

Germline V gene sequence: CDR1 MGHDK, CDR2 SYGVNS. The CDR3 is 13 amino acids. The V end lost 8 bases, the J end lost 7 bases, and 12 bases lay between the germline ends. This clonotype originated in a human patient who received an intestinal transplant, so some T cells may come from the graft donor. The chain employs TRBV25-1 and TRBJ1-6, with no clear D. Sequenced here: PBMCs, sampled approximately 660 days after intestinal transplant. Here the CDR3 DNA reads TGTGCCAGCCGTGGGCAGCTAAATTCACCCCTCCACTTT. Protein sequence: CASRGQLNSPLHF.